The 15 T cell receptor beta chains presented below share a single source sample, sequenced in a study of T-cell memory formation after mild COVID-19. TCRdb re-called the 5' RACE reads with MiXCR, one entry per CDR3 protein. The sample holds about 350,000 distinct CDR3 sequences, 20% to 25% seen once. Sequencing was performed on PBMCs or a T cell subset sorted from them (not recorded which). These receptors came from a man younger than 35 who had mild COVID-19 (a few samples of this study predate the infection). Cell type and time point are not known.

This clonotype came up many times. V usage is TRBV6-6 and J usage is TRBJ2-4; TRBD2 matches 7 bases. Germline values: CDR1 MNHNY, CDR2 SVGAGI (reference sequence). This CDR3 has 12 residues. The ends lost 5 bases at V and 9 bases at J; junction bases unmatched: 4. CDR3 sequence reads: CASSRGVGIQYF. In nucleotides, the CDR3 is TGTGCCAGCAGTCGGGGGGTAGGCATTCAGTACTTC.

The rearrangement links TRBV5-5 to TRBJ1-5, with D possibly being TRBD1 (5 bases). V lost 4 bases and J 0 bases, leaving 11 bases between the germline ends. The germline CDR1 and CDR2 sequences are SGHKS and YYEKEE (reference sequence). CDR3 length equals 15 residues. The CDR3 loop reads CASSLGPTSNQPQHF. The DNA for the CDR3 is TGTGCCAGCAGCCTGGGACCGACTAGCAATCAGCCCCAGCATTTT.

This chain connects TRBV11-2 to TRBJ2-3; 10 nucleotides align to TRBD2. V lost 0 bases, J lost 0 bases, and 12 bases stayed unmatched. The CDR3 sequence is 20 residues long. In germline, CDR1 is SGHAT, CDR2 FQNNGV. The CDR3 DNA reads TGTGCCAGCAGCTTAGAGGCTAGCGGGGGACGCAGCCTTAGCACAGATACGCAGTATTTT. Amino acid sequence: CASSLEASGGRSLSTDTQYF.

This sequence joins TRBV19 and TRBJ2-1, with 8 bases matching TRBD2. Germline V CDR1 and CDR2: LNHDA, SQIVND (reference sequence). J gave up 9 bases and V 3 bases, and 10 bases lay outside the gene matches. This CDR3 comprises 15 residues. The CDR3, as DNA: TGTGCCAGTAGTATCGCTGGCGGGGGGAATAGTGAGCAGTTCTTC. It is translated as CASSIAGGGNSEQFF.

CDR3 coding DNA: TGCGCCAGCAGTGGACGGACTAGCGAGAACACCGGGGAGCTGTTTTTT. It specifies CASSGRTSENTGELFF. J is TRBJ2-2 and V is TRBV10-2, with TRBD2 identical over 9 bases. The ends lost 4 bases at V and 1 base at J; junction bases unmatched: 4. This CDR3 spans 16 amino acids. Germline loops: CDR1 WSHSY, CDR2 SAAADI.

The rearrangement links TRBV5-6 to TRBJ1-1; D unresolved. V lost 0 bases and J lost 5, with 8 bases in between. The CDR3 extends over 13 amino acids. CDR1 and CDR2 (germline): SGHDT, YYEEEE. CDR3 nucleotides: TGTGCCAGCAGCTTGGCCTATGGAACTGAAGCTTTCTTT. Translated: CASSLAYGTEAFF.

The V and J genes are TRBV6-5 and TRBJ1-3; D uncertain. CDR1 and CDR2 from the germline V gene are MNHEY and SVGAGI. This CDR3 spans 17 amino acids. Trimming left V 8 bases short and J 0 bases short, with 20 bases between. CDR3 sequence (DNA): TGTGCCAGCCACAGAATAGTAGACGCTCGCTCTGGAAACACCATATATTTT. Its protein is CASHRIVDARSGNTIYF.

The rearrangement joins TRBV7-9 to TRBJ1-2; maybe TRBD1 (6 bases). Per germline, CDR1 SEHNR and CDR2 FQNEAQ (reference sequence). Trimming pared 3 bases from V and 2 bases from J, leaving 10 bases between. There are 14 residues in the CDR3. Here the CDR3 reads CASSFTGKNYGYTF. The CDR3 coding sequence is TGTGCCAGCAGCTTTACAGGGAAGAACTATGGCTACACCTTC.

The gene calls are TRBV6-2 or TRBV6-3 and TRBJ1-5, with 7 bases matching TRBD1. J gave up 4 bases and V 5 bases, and 8 bases lay outside the gene matches. The CDR3 is 15 amino acids. CDR1 is MNHEY, CDR2 SVGEGT, per germline. The CDR3 protein is CASSPRDSSNQPQHF. The CDR3 coding sequence is TGTGCCAGCAGTCCCCGGGACAGCTCTAATCAGCCCCAGCATTTT.

This clonotype was detected many times. The CDR3 reads CASITQRGSSYNEQFF. For the CDR3, the DNA is TGTGCCAGCATCACACAGCGGGGAAGCTCCTACAATGAGCAGTTCTTC. The rearrangement uses TRBV7-9 and TRBJ2-1; 7 bases are shared with TRBD2. CDR1 and CDR2 from the germline V gene are SEHNR and FQNEAQ (reference sequence). J gave up 0 bases and V 7 bases, and 9 bases lay outside the gene matches. The CDR3 has 16 residues.

The chain joins TRBV5-1 to TRBJ2-3, with TRBD1 matching 7 bases. This CDR3 is built from 14 residues. Trimming at V came to 4 bases and at J to 5 bases, leaving 7 bases not matched to a gene. Germline V gives CDR1 SGHRS, CDR2 YFSETQ. CDR3 bases: TGCGCCAGCAGCCTGGGACAGACCGGAGATACGCAGTATTTT. Translating it yields CASSLGQTGDTQYF.

As concerns this clonotype: A junction boundary mismatches the germline segment, possibly from a read error. The chain uses TRBV6-5 and TRBJ2-5, with TRBD2 as a possible D gene (6 bases). The germline CDR1 and CDR2 sequences are MNHEY and SVGAGI. This CDR3 is built from 13 residues. CDR3 residues: CDSSFGLKETQYF. CDR3 sequence (DNA): TGTGACAGCAGTTTCGGACTAAAAGAGACCCAGTACTTC.

V gene TRBV27 combines with J gene TRBJ1-1, with D hard to call. CDR3 length equals 14 residues. Looked up from germline, CDR1 is MNHEY and CDR2 is SMNVEV (reference sequence). V was cut by 3 bases and J by 0 bases, with 8 bases left in between. This chain's CDR3 is CASSFSGLNTEAFF. The CDR3, as DNA: TGTGCCAGCAGTTTTTCGGGGTTGAACACTGAAGCTTTCTTT.

The V call is TRBV19, the J call TRBJ1-1; no firm D call. Trimming shortened V by 6 bases and J by 7 bases, and 9 bases separated the two germline ends. The CDR3 has 11 amino acids. CDR1 is LNHDA, CDR2 SQIVND, per germline (reference sequence). DNA for the CDR3: TGTGCCAGTAGGATGGGCTTTGAAGCTTTCTTT. Translating it yields CASRMGFEAFF.

This clonotype was detected a few times. This chain uses TRBV4-1 with TRBJ2-2; 7 bases agree with TRBD1. Trimming at V came to 7 bases and at J to 6 bases, leaving 8 bases not matched to a gene. This CDR3 is 14 amino acids long. Germline CDR1 and CDR2: MGHRA and YSYEKL. As DNA, the CDR3 is TGCGCCAGCACCTTGAACAGGGGCGCCGGGGAGCTGTTTTTT. Protein sequence: CASTLNRGAGELFF.